The rows below give T cell receptor beta chains drawn from one sample of a study of blood T cell repertoires in COVID-19. The method was immunoSEQ multiplex PCR; TCRdb's version includes in-frame clones alone and lacks a portion of them. This sample yields around 170,000 clones, of which about 88% are seen a single time; approximately 2.9% belongs to the top ten. Sequencing was performed on peripheral blood. These receptor sequences come from a woman aged 25 to 39 with active or convalescent COVID-19. Both conserved end residues are part of each CDR3. The D gene is left open where the match is weak. Size is stated for part of the rows, as once, few or many counts, or as a class when the clone is expanded.

D gene: NA
V gene: TRBV30
J gene: TRBJ1-5
clone size: NA
CDR3 protein: CAWGTPNQPQHF
CDR3 DNA: TGTGCCTGGGGGACACCTAATCAGCCCCAGCATTTT

D gene: NA
V gene: TRBV19
J gene: TRBJ1-1
clone size: few
CDR3 protein: CASKRLGSGAMNTEAFF
CDR3 DNA: TGTGCCAGTAAGCGGTTGGGGTCAGGGGCTATGAACACTGAAGCTTTCTTT

D gene: TRBD2
V gene: TRBV7-9
J gene: TRBJ2-1
clone size: once
CDR3 protein: CASSSVGLAGTYNEQFF
CDR3 DNA: TGTGCCAGCAGCTCCGTCGGACTAGCGGGGACCTACAATGAGCAGTTCTTC

D gene: NA
V gene: TRBV6-5
J gene: TRBJ2-7
clone size: NA
CDR3 protein: CASSYWGGGSRHEQYF
CDR3 DNA: TGTGCCAGCAGTTACTGGGGGGGCGGGAGCCGACACGAGCAGTACTTC

D gene: NA
V gene: TRBV30
J gene: TRBJ1-5
clone size: NA
CDR3 protein: CAWSVGGPQHF
CDR3 DNA: TGTGCCTGGAGTGTTGGAGGGCCCCAGCATTTT

D gene: NA
V gene: TRBV5-1
J gene: TRBJ1-3
clone size: NA
CDR3 protein: CASSRGAVNGNTIYF
CDR3 DNA: TGCGCCAGCAGCCGCGGGGCAGTAAATGGAAACACCATATATTTT

D gene: TRBD1
V gene: TRBV14
J gene: TRBJ1-2
clone size: NA
CDR3 protein: CASSQAGTGVNGYTF
CDR3 DNA: TGTGCCAGCAGCCAGGCCGGGACAGGGGTAAATGGCTACACCTTC

D gene: NA
V gene: TRBV28
J gene: TRBJ1-1
clone size: NA
CDR3 protein: CASSLGQGAFF
CDR3 DNA: TGTGCCAGCAGTTTAGGGCAGGGTGCTTTCTTT

D gene: TRBD1
V gene: TRBV6-5
J gene: TRBJ1-1
clone size: NA
CDR3 protein: CASRTGDRAAFF
CDR3 DNA: TGTGCCAGCAGAACAGGAGACAGGGCAGCTTTCTTT

D gene: TRBD1
V gene: TRBV5-1
J gene: TRBJ2-7
clone size: NA
CDR3 protein: CASSLRTGGAVYEQYF
CDR3 DNA: TGCGCCAGCAGCTTGCGTACAGGGGGCGCGGTTTACGAGCAGTACTTC

D gene: TRBD1
V gene: TRBV27
J gene: TRBJ2-6
clone size: NA
CDR3 protein: CASRSGGAGANVLTF
CDR3 DNA: TGTGCCAGCAGATCAGGGGGCGCTGGGGCCAACGTCCTGACTTTC

D gene: TRBD2
V gene: TRBV5-6
J gene: TRBJ2-1
clone size: NA
CDR3 protein: CASSLTLAARSYNEQFF
CDR3 DNA: TGTGCCAGCAGCTTAACGCTAGCGGCCCGCTCCTACAATGAGCAGTTCTTC

D gene: TRBD1
V gene: TRBV5-8
J gene: TRBJ2-5
clone size: NA
CDR3 protein: CASSSGQGNLQETQYF
CDR3 DNA: TGTGCCAGCAGCTCCGGACAGGGAAACCTCCAAGAGACCCAGTACTTC

D gene: NA
V gene: TRBV6-4
J gene: TRBJ1-1
clone size: NA
CDR3 protein: CASSEYRNTEAFF
CDR3 DNA: TGTGCCAGCAGTGAATACAGGAACACTGAAGCTTTCTTT

D gene: NA
V gene: TRBV6-1
J gene: TRBJ2-2
clone size: NA
CDR3 protein: CASSESLARNTGELFF
CDR3 DNA: TGTGCCAGCAGTGAAAGTCTAGCCAGGAACACCGGGGAGCTGTTTTTT

D gene: TRBD1
V gene: TRBV9
J gene: TRBJ2-5
clone size: NA
CDR3 protein: CASSIQGSAETQYF
CDR3 DNA: TGTGCCAGCAGCATACAGGGGTCAGCAGAGACCCAGTACTTC

D gene: TRBD1
V gene: TRBV5-1
J gene: TRBJ1-1
clone size: once
CDR3 protein: CASSRQGGTATEAFF
CDR3 DNA: TGCGCCAGCAGCCGACAGGGGGGGACCGCCACTGAAGCTTTCTTT

D gene: NA
V gene: TRBV6-5
J gene: TRBJ1-3
clone size: NA
CDR3 protein: CASSWSLSGNTIYF
CDR3 DNA: TGTGCCAGCAGTTGGAGCCTCTCTGGAAACACCATATATTTT

D gene: NA
V gene: TRBV6-4
J gene: TRBJ2-1
clone size: NA
CDR3 protein: CASSDAPGAYNEQFF
CDR3 DNA: TGTGCCAGCAGTGATGCCCCCGGAGCCTACAATGAGCAGTTCTTC

D gene: TRBD2
V gene: TRBV15
J gene: TRBJ2-1
clone size: NA
CDR3 protein: CATSRAPSGGYNEQFF
CDR3 DNA: TGTGCCACCAGCAGAGCCCCTAGCGGGGGGTACAATGAGCAGTTCTTC

D gene: NA
V gene: TRBV3-1/TRBV3-2
J gene: TRBJ2-7
clone size: NA
CDR3 protein: CASSQMGQASYEQYF
CDR3 DNA: TGTGCCAGCAGCCAAATGGGCCAGGCCTCCTACGAGCAGTACTTC

D gene: TRBD2
V gene: TRBV5-1
J gene: TRBJ2-7
clone size: NA
CDR3 protein: CASRAGLADTYEQYF
CDR3 DNA: TGCGCCAGCAGAGCGGGACTAGCGGATACCTACGAGCAGTACTTC